The rows below give T cell receptor beta chains drawn from one sample of a study of post-analysis software for immune sequencing data. TCRdb analysed the PCR reads with MiXCR anew, one entry per CDR3 protein. The table has about 680,000 distinct CDR3 sequences, approximately 60% seen once; the top ten hold about 10%. Sequenced sample: blood. These receptors originate from a girl aged 2-15 years with multiple sclerosis. Each CDR3 is given with its conserved first and last residue. The D gene is left open where the match is weak. Expanded clones are given a class, and other clones once, few, many or no size at all.

len,j_gene,abundance,v_gene,d_gene,CDR3nt,CDR3aa
15,TRBJ2-1,.,TRBV4-2,.,TGTGCCAGCAGCAGAGGAGGGGTAGGCTACAATGAGCAGTTCTTC,CASSRGGVGYNEQFF
14,TRBJ1-6,.,TRBV20-1,TRBD1,TGCAGTGCTACTGCAGGGGGCTTAAATTCACCCCTCCACTTT,CSATAGGLNSPLHF
13,TRBJ2-1,few,TRBV6-5,.,TGTGCCAGCAGTTACCGCCGATGGAATGAGCAGTTCTTC,CASSYRRWNEQFF
17,TRBJ1-1,.,TRBV6-6,.,TGTGCCAGCAGTTCCCTAGACAGGTGGGGATCGAACACTGAAGCTTTCTTT,CASSSLDRWGSNTEAFF
14,TRBJ2-3,.,TRBV3-1,.,TGTGCCAGCAGCCAAAGCCCGAGCGAAGGAGATAAGTATTTT,CASSQSPSEGDKYF
14,TRBJ2-5,.,TRBV28,.,TGTGCCAGCAGATCAAGTCCGACCCAAGAGACCCAGTACTTC,CASRSSPTQETQYF
16,TRBJ2-3,.,TRBV7-2,TRBD1,TGTGCCAGCAGCTCGCGTGCGACAGGGGGCACAGATACGCAGTATTTT,CASSSRATGGTDTQYF
15,TRBJ1-5,few,TRBV12-3/TRBV12-4,.,TGTGCCAGCAGTTTACAGGGGCATAGCAATCAGCCCCAGCATTTT,CASSLQGHSNQPQHF
18,TRBJ2-1,few,TRBV4-3,TRBD1,TGCGCCAGCAGCCCCGGGACAGGGGGCCCCAATAGAGGGAATGAGCAGTTCTTC,CASSPGTGGPNRGNEQFF
15,TRBJ2-1,few,TRBV5-4,TRBD2,TGTGCCAGCAGCTTATGGTCTAGCGGGGGGGATGAGCAGTTCTTC,CASSLWSSGGDEQFF
14,TRBJ2-5,.,TRBV6-6,TRBD1,TGTGCCAGCAGTTACCGGGACAGGGAAGAGACCCAGTACTTC,CASSYRDREETQYF
13,TRBJ2-3,.,TRBV30,.,TGTGCCTGGAGTGTAAGCGGGACAGATACGCAGTATTTT,CAWSVSGTDTQYF
16,TRBJ2-3,.,TRBV5-6,.,TGTGCCAGCAGCTTGGGCCCGACAGGAGGCACAGATACGCAGTATTTT,CASSLGPTGGTDTQYF
14,TRBJ2-3,.,TRBV12-3/TRBV12-4,.,TGTGCCAGCAGTTTTCGGATGAGCACAGATACGCAGTATTTT,CASSFRMSTDTQYF
12,TRBJ2-5,few,TRBV29-1,.,TGCAGCGCCGCAGGGGTCCAAGAGACCCAGTACTTC,CSAAGVQETQYF
16,TRBJ2-5,.,TRBV11-2,TRBD2,TGTGCCAGCAGCCTAGGGTTCGCTAGCGGTCAGAAGACCCAGTACTTC,CASSLGFASGQKTQYF
20,TRBJ2-7,once,TRBV20-1,.,TGCAGTGCTCAGACTCCTAGCAGGCCGGGTTCCCTACAAAGCTCCTACGAGCAGTACTTC,CSAQTPSRPGSLQSSYEQYF
13,TRBJ2-1,.,TRBV2,.,TGTGCCAGCATCCTAGCTTCGGGCAATGAGCAGTTCTTC,CASILASGNEQFF
15,TRBJ1-2,.,TRBV6-5,.,TGTGCCAGCAGCGAGACCACAGAGCTAGTCTATGGCTACACCTTC,CASSETTELVYGYTF
17,TRBJ2-3,.,TRBV25-1,TRBD2,TGTGCCAGCAGTGAAGATCGTCTAGCGGGAGGATCAAATACGCAGTATTTT,CASSEDRLAGGSNTQYF
14,TRBJ2-1,.,TRBV7-6,.,TGTGCCAGCAGCTTAATGGTCTCCTACAATGAGCAGTTCTTC,CASSLMVSYNEQFF
15,TRBJ2-1,once,TRBV27,.,TGTGCCAGCAGTTTGGCGGTGGCGAACAGCAATGAGCAGTTCTTC,CASSLAVANSNEQFF
15,TRBJ2-1,.,TRBV7-9,TRBD2,TGTGCCAGCAGCGATGGGACTAGCGGGGTGAATGAGCAGTTCTTC,CASSDGTSGVNEQFF
16,TRBJ2-1,.,TRBV6-2/TRBV6-3,.,TGTGCCAGCAGTAGCCCTGACGGGAGCTCCTACAATGAGCAGTTCTTC,CASSSPDGSSYNEQFF
16,TRBJ2-2,once,TRBV9,TRBD2,TGTGCCAGCAGCGCCCCAGCGGGAGGACACACCGGGGAGCTGTTTTTT,CASSAPAGGHTGELFF
10,TRBJ2-3,.,TRBV29-1,.,TGCAGCGTTGAAAAAGATACGCAGTATTTT,CSVEKDTQYF
16,TRBJ2-3,once,TRBV7-6,TRBD2,TGTGCCAGCGGCTTAGCGGGGTTAGGCGTCACAGATACGCAGTATTTT,CASGLAGLGVTDTQYF
15,TRBJ1-5,once,TRBV6-2/TRBV6-3,TRBD1,TGTGCCAGCAGAGGACAGGGGATGAGCAATCAGCCCCAGCATTTT,CASRGQGMSNQPQHF
15,TRBJ1-5,.,TRBV20-1,TRBD1,TGCAGTGCTAGAGACAGGGGGCGAGGACGACAGCCCCAGCATTTT,CSARDRGRGRQPQHF
15,TRBJ2-1,.,TRBV4-2,TRBD2,TGTGCCAGCAGCCAAGAAGGGGCTAGCGGGCGTGAGCAGTTCTTC,CASSQEGASGREQFF
13,TRBJ2-5,.,TRBV3-1,.,TGTGCCAGCAGCCAATATGTGGAAGAGACCCAGTACTTC,CASSQYVEETQYF
14,TRBJ2-3,few,TRBV9,.,TGTGCCAGCAGCGTAGAAGCGGCCACAGATACGCAGTATTTT,CASSVEAATDTQYF
11,TRBJ2-5,.,TRBV2,.,TGTGCCAGCTTGGTCCAAGAGACCCAGTACTTC,CASLVQETQYF
15,TRBJ2-1,.,TRBV9,.,TGTGCCAGCAGCGTATCCCCCTTGTCTGGTAGCGAGCAGTTCTTC,CASSVSPLSGSEQFF
15,TRBJ2-3,.,TRBV13,TRBD1,TGTGCCAGCAGCCCAGGGGGTAGGAGCACAGATACGCAGTATTTT,CASSPGGRSTDTQYF
16,TRBJ2-7,few,TRBV7-9,TRBD1,TGTGCCAGCAGCTTAGCGGCTGGACAGGGGTCCTACGAGCAGTACTTC,CASSLAAGQGSYEQYF
17,TRBJ2-5,.,TRBV3-1,TRBD2,TGTGCCAGCAGCCAAGATTGGAGGCGGGGGGGCCGAGAGACCCAGTACTTC,CASSQDWRRGGRETQYF
12,TRBJ1-5,few,TRBV29-1,.,TGCAGCGTTGGTGTGGGAAATCAGCCCCAGCATTTT,CSVGVGNQPQHF
14,TRBJ2-5,.,TRBV20-1,TRBD1,TGCAGTGCTAGACTTGACAGGGAGAAGGAGACCCAGTACTTC,CSARLDREKETQYF
13,TRBJ1-5,.,TRBV19,.,TGTGCCAGTAGTGTGATGATCAATCAGCCCCAGCATTTT,CASSVMINQPQHF
13,TRBJ2-1,few,TRBV3-1,.,TGTGCCAGCAACACTAACGGAAACAATGAGCAGTTCTTC,CASNTNGNNEQFF
16,TRBJ2-1,few,TRBV9,.,TGTGCCAGCAGCGTAGCGCGGGCGAGCTCCTACAATGAGCAGTTCTTC,CASSVARASSYNEQFF
14,TRBJ2-7,.,TRBV7-6,.,TGTGCCAGCAGCTTAGGCCTGGGGGTCTACGAGCAGTACTTC,CASSLGLGVYEQYF
15,TRBJ2-1,.,TRBV2,TRBD2,TGTGCCAGCAGTGAGCTAGCGGGGGGGCGTGATGAGCAGTTCTTC,CASSELAGGRDEQFF
13,TRBJ1-2,.,TRBV6-4,TRBD1,TGTGCCAGCAGTGACTCGACAGGGGCCGGCTACACCTTC,CASSDSTGAGYTF
14,TRBJ2-1,.,TRBV20-1,.,TGCAGTGCCCTGAGACGGCCCCATGGGGATGAGCAGTTCTTC,CSALRRPHGDEQFF
17,TRBJ2-3,few,TRBV6-5,TRBD2,TGTGCCAGCAGTTACTCGGAAGTAGCGGGAGGGCGGGATACGCAGTATTTT,CASSYSEVAGGRDTQYF